Listed below are T cell receptor beta chains from one sample, sequenced in a study of cytomegalovirus exposure and HLA in healthy donors. Sequencing used immunoSEQ multiplex PCR; TCRdb keeps in-frame clones, though not all of them. The sample shows 100,000 to 150,000 clones, about 80% of them seen only once. Source material: PBMCs. These receptors originate from a female donor in good health and CMV-seropositive. CDR3s include the opening cysteine and the closing phenylalanine or tryptophan. Fields, in order: V gene, J gene, D gene, clone size, CDR3 protein, CDR3 DNA. The D gene is left open where the match is weak. Clone size is shown for a subset of rows, as once, few, many or a class of expanded clone.

v_gene: TRBV11-1; j_gene: TRBJ1-2; d_gene: NA; abundance: once; CDR3aa: CASSSSADYGYTF; CDR3nt: TGTGCCAGCAGCTCGTCGGCGGACTATGGCTACACCTTC
v_gene: TRBV6-1; j_gene: TRBJ2-5; d_gene: TRBD2; abundance: NA; CDR3aa: CASSVSGGALLTQYF; CDR3nt: TGTGCCAGCAGTGTTAGCGGGGGGGCCCTTTTGACCCAGTACTTC
v_gene: TRBV6-6; j_gene: TRBJ2-7; d_gene: TRBD1; abundance: NA; CDR3aa: CASSYSDRASYEQYF; CDR3nt: TGTGCCAGCAGTTACTCGGACAGGGCATCCTACGAGCAGTACTTC
v_gene: TRBV6-6; j_gene: TRBJ2-3; d_gene: NA; abundance: NA; CDR3aa: CASSYSGDTQYF; CDR3nt: TGTGCCAGCAGTTATTCCGGGGATACGCAGTATTTT
v_gene: TRBV6-5; j_gene: TRBJ1-4; d_gene: NA; abundance: NA; CDR3aa: CASSSDGTTNEKLFF; CDR3nt: TGTGCCAGCAGTTCCGACGGGACAACTAATGAAAAACTGTTTTTT
v_gene: TRBV30; j_gene: TRBJ1-1; d_gene: NA; abundance: NA; CDR3aa: CAWSVRPGLMNTEAFF; CDR3nt: TGTGCCTGGAGTGTACGGCCAGGACTCATGAACACTGAAGCTTTCTTT
v_gene: TRBV5-1; j_gene: TRBJ2-3; d_gene: TRBD1; abundance: NA; CDR3aa: CASSSNTADRGADTQYF; CDR3nt: TGCGCCAGCAGCTCCAATACCGCGGACAGGGGAGCAGATACGCAGTATTTT
v_gene: TRBV5-4; j_gene: TRBJ2-7; d_gene: NA; abundance: once; CDR3aa: CASSLDTGYSTLGEQYF; CDR3nt: TGTGCCAGCAGCTTGGACACAGGATATTCGACTTTAGGCGAGCAGTACTTC
v_gene: TRBV7-2; j_gene: TRBJ1-1; d_gene: TRBD1; abundance: NA; CDR3aa: CASSFQTGDTEAFF; CDR3nt: TGTGCCAGCAGCTTTCAGACAGGGGACACTGAAGCTTTCTTT
v_gene: TRBV2; j_gene: TRBJ1-1; d_gene: TRBD1; abundance: NA; CDR3aa: CASRPGTDNTEAFF; CDR3nt: TGTGCCAGCCGCCCCGGGACAGATAACACTGAAGCTTTCTTT
v_gene: TRBV5-1; j_gene: TRBJ1-1; d_gene: TRBD1; abundance: few; CDR3aa: CASSSTGTNTEAFF; CDR3nt: TGCGCCAGCAGCTCGACAGGGACCAACACTGAAGCTTTCTTT
v_gene: TRBV5-1; j_gene: TRBJ1-1; d_gene: NA; abundance: NA; CDR3aa: CASSLTGQNTEAFF; CDR3nt: TGCGCCAGCAGCCTTACAGGACAGAACACTGAAGCTTTCTTT
v_gene: TRBV2; j_gene: TRBJ1-1; d_gene: TRBD1; abundance: once; CDR3aa: CASSTRGDLGAFF; CDR3nt: TGTGCCAGCAGTACCAGGGGGGACCTAGGAGCTTTCTTT
v_gene: TRBV25-1; j_gene: TRBJ2-4; d_gene: NA; abundance: NA; CDR3aa: CASSETGTLKNIQYF; CDR3nt: TGTGCCAGCAGTGAGACAGGGACTCTCAAAAACATTCAGTACTTC
v_gene: TRBV7-8; j_gene: TRBJ2-3; d_gene: TRBD2; abundance: once; CDR3aa: CASSLGTTADTQYF; CDR3nt: TGTGCCAGCAGCCTCGGGACTACGGCAGATACGCAGTATTTT
v_gene: TRBV7-6; j_gene: TRBJ2-1; d_gene: TRBD1; abundance: NA; CDR3aa: CASSPTGVAYNEQFF; CDR3nt: TGTGCCAGCAGCCCGACAGGGGTAGCCTACAATGAGCAGTTCTTC
v_gene: TRBV5-1; j_gene: TRBJ2-7; d_gene: TRBD2; abundance: once; CDR3aa: CASSPGGGKGDEQYF; CDR3nt: TGCGCCAGCAGTCCCGGGGGGGGGAAAGGCGACGAGCAGTACTTC
v_gene: TRBV6-1; j_gene: TRBJ1-4; d_gene: NA; abundance: NA; CDR3aa: CAAAEGPTNEKLFF; CDR3nt: TGTGCCGCTGCGGAGGGACCAACTAATGAAAAACTGTTTTTT
v_gene: TRBV6-6; j_gene: TRBJ2-7; d_gene: NA; abundance: NA; CDR3aa: CASRAQGREEQYF; CDR3nt: TGTGCCAGCAGAGCGCAGGGTCGGGAGGAGCAGTACTTC
v_gene: TRBV10-3; j_gene: TRBJ1-5; d_gene: NA; abundance: NA; CDR3aa: CAISESPGSNQPQHF; CDR3nt: TGTGCCATCAGTGAGTCGCCGGGTAGCAATCAGCCCCAGCATTTT